A selection of T cell receptor beta chains follows, all from one sample in a study of blood T cells in healthy people across ages. TCRdb reprocessed the 5' RACE reads with MiXCR, giving one entry per CDR3 protein. The data hold hundreds of thousands of distinct CDR3 sequences, with around 38% observed a single time. Sequencing was performed on blood. Receptors were obtained from an elderly man in good health. The CDR3 runs from the conserved cysteine through the conserved F or W. The order of the fields is D gene, clone size, J gene, V gene, CDR3 protein, CDR3 DNA. D genes are given only for firm matches. Clone size appears in some rows only: once, few, many, or a class for an expanded clone.

>-|-|TRBJ2-1|TRBV2
CASRGDSGEQFF
TGTGCCAGCAGGGGGGATTCCGGTGAGCAGTTCTTC
>-|-|TRBJ2-1|TRBV20-1
CSARRGGGGGSYNEQFF
TGCAGTGCTAGAAGGGGAGGAGGGGGAGGCTCCTACAATGAGCAGTTCTTC
>TRBD1|many|TRBJ2-3|TRBV3-1
CASSQGQGTDTQYF
TGTGCCAGCAGCCAAGGACAGGGAACAGATACGCAGTATTTT
>TRBD2|-|TRBJ2-1|TRBV20-1
CSARRPSGRQINEQFF
TGCAGTGCTAGAAGGCCTAGCGGGAGACAAATCAATGAGCAGTTCTTC
>-|-|TRBJ2-4|TRBV18
CASSLDSGKNIQYF
TGTGCCAGCTCATTAGACAGCGGAAAAAACATTCAGTACTTC
>-|few|TRBJ2-7|TRBV20-1
CSAKRGPSSYEQYF
TGCAGTGCTAAAAGGGGCCCCAGCTCCTACGAGCAGTACTTC
>TRBD2|-|TRBJ2-7|TRBV6-2/TRBV6-3
CASSKTSGSGNEQYF
TGTGCCAGCAGTAAGACTAGCGGGAGTGGTAATGAGCAGTACTTC
>TRBD1|-|TRBJ1-4|TRBV5-1
CASSLGRGQEKLFF
TGCGCCAGCAGCTTGGGCCGGGGACAGGAAAAACTGTTTTTT
>-|-|TRBJ2-2|TRBV7-2
CASSSPPPNTGELFF
TGTGCCAGCAGCTCCCCCCCGCCCAACACCGGGGAGCTGTTTTTT
>-|-|TRBJ2-7|TRBV7-2
CASSLGGDRSVYEQYF
TGTGCCAGCAGCTTAGGGGGTGACAGATCAGTCTACGAGCAGTACTTC
>-|few|TRBJ2-1|TRBV5-1
CASSLGKGFYEQFF
TGCGCCAGCAGCTTGGGAAAAGGGTTCTATGAGCAGTTCTTC
>TRBD2|-|TRBJ2-5|TRBV4-2
CASSQEAGGSGGTYF
TGTGCCAGCAGTCAAGAAGCGGGGGGGTCAGGGGGCACGTACTTC
>-|-|TRBJ1-2|TRBV10-3
CAISVGLDSANYGYTF
TGTGCCATCAGTGTCGGATTGGACAGCGCTAACTATGGCTACACCTTC
>-|few|TRBJ2-3|TRBV4-1
CASSHPSRGGDTQYF
TGCGCCAGCAGCCATCCTTCGCGGGGAGGCGATACGCAGTATTTT
>-|few|TRBJ2-3|TRBV3-1
CASSNGNTDTQYF
TGTGCCAGCAGCAACGGGAACACAGATACGCAGTATTTT
>-|-|TRBJ2-3|TRBV20-1
CSTPTGGQPDTQYF
TGCAGTACTCCCACCGGGGGCCAGCCAGATACGCAGTATTTT
>-|-|TRBJ1-2|TRBV28
CASSSAGAQGYGYTF
TGTGCCAGCAGTTCCGCCGGGGCGCAGGGCTATGGCTACACCTTC
>TRBD2|-|TRBJ2-1|TRBV20-1
CSARDPSGGINEQFF
TGCAGTGCTAGAGATCCTAGCGGGGGGATTAATGAGCAGTTCTTC
>TRBD1|-|TRBJ2-2|TRBV20-1
CSARDRGLDGELFF
TGCAGTGCTAGGGACAGGGGGCTAGACGGGGAGCTGTTTTTT
>TRBD1|once|TRBJ1-5|TRBV28
CASSPRQGRTNQPQHF
TGTGCCAGCAGTCCCCGACAGGGGCGAACCAATCAGCCCCAGCATTTT
>TRBD1|-|TRBJ2-7|TRBV3-1
CASSQEIYRGHEQYF
TGTGCCAGCAGCCAGGAGATCTACAGGGGTCACGAGCAGTACTTC
>-|-|TRBJ2-7|TRBV3-1
CASSQGDRPYEQYF
TGTGCCAGCAGCCAAGGCGACCGCCCCTACGAGCAGTACTTC
>-|-|TRBJ1-6|TRBV14
CASRGDGGRDSPLHF
TGTGCCAGCAGGGGGGACGGGGGAAGAGATTCACCCCTCCACTTT